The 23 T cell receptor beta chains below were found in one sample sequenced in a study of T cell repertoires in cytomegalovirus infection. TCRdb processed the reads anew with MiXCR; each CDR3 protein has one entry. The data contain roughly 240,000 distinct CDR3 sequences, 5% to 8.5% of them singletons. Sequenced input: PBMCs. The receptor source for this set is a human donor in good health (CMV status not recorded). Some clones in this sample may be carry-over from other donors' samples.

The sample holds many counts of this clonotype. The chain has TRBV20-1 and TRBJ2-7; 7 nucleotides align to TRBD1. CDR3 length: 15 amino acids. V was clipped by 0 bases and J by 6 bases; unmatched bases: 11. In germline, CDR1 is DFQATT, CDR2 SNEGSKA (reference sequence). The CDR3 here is CSARDPWAGGSEQYF. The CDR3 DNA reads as TGCAGTGCTAGAGACCCCTGGGCAGGGGGTAGCGAGCAGTACTTC.

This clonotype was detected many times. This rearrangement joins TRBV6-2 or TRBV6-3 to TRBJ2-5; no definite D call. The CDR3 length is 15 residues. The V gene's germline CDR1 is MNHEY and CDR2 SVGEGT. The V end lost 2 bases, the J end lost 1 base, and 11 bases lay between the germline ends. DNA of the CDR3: TGTGCCAGCAGTTACGGTCGCGGCAGCCAAGAGACCCAGTACTTC. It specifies CASSYGRGSQETQYF.

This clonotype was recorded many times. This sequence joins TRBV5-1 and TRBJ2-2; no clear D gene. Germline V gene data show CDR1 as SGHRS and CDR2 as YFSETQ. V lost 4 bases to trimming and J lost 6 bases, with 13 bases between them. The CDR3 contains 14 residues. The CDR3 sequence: CASSVDVVAGELFF. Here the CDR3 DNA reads TGCGCCAGCAGCGTCGACGTAGTTGCCGGGGAGCTGTTTTTT. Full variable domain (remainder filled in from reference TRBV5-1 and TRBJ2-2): KAGVTQTPRYLIKTRGQQVTLSCSPISGHRSVSWYQQTPGQGLQFLFEYFSETQRNKGNFPGRFSGRQFSNSRSEMNVSTLELGDSALYLCASSVDVVAGELFFGEGSRLTVL.

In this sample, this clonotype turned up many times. The CDR3 sequence is CASSSRQVLSAEAFF. The CDR3 DNA sequence: TGTGCCAGCAGCTCCCGGCAAGTTCTTTCCGCTGAAGCTTTCTTT. V usage is TRBV7-2 and J usage is TRBJ1-1; D remains ambiguous. CDR1 SGHTA and CDR2 FQGNSA come from the germline V gene. CDR3 size: 15 residues. V was clipped by 4 bases and J by 6 bases, with 18 bases between them.

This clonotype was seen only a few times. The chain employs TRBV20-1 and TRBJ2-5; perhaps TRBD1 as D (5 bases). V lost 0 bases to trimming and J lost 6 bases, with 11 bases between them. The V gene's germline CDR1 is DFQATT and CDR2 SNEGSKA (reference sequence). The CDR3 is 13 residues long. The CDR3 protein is CSARDRRGKTQYF. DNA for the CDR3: TGCAGTGCTAGAGATCGAAGGGGAAAGACCCAGTACTTC.

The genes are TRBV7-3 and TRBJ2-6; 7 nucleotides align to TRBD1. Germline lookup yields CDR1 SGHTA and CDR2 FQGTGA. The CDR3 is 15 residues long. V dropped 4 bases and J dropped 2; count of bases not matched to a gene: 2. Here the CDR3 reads CASSSTGTGANVLTF. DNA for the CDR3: TGTGCCAGCAGCTCGACAGGGACTGGGGCCAACGTCCTGACTTTC.

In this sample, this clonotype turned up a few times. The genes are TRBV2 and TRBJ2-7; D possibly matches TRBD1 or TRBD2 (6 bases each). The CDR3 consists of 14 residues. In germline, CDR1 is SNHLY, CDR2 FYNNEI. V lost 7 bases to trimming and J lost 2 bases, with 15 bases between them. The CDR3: CASTRGGSPYEQYF. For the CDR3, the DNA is TGTGCCAGCACCCGAGGGGGGTCCCCCTACGAGCAGTACTTC.

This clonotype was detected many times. CDR3 in amino acids: CASGPQTGSQETQYF. The DNA for the CDR3 is TGTGCCAGCGGACCCCAGACAGGGTCCCAAGAGACCCAGTACTTC. V and J are TRBV7-2 and TRBJ2-5, with TRBD1 identical over 7 bases. This CDR3 has 15 residues. The J segment lost 1 base and the V segment lost 8 bases, leaving 10 bases of the junction unmatched. CDR1 is SGHTA, CDR2 FQGNSA, per germline.

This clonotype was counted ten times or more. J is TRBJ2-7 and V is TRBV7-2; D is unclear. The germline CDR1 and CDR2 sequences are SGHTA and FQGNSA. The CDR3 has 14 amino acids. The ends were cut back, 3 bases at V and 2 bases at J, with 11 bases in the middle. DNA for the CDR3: TGTGCCAGCAGCTTTTTGGCGTCAGCCTACGAGCAGTACTTC. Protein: CASSFLASAYEQYF.

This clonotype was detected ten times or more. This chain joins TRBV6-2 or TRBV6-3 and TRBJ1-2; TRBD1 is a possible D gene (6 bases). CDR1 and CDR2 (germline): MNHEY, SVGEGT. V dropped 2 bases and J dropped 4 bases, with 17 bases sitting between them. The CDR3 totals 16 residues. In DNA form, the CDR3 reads TGTGCCAGCAGTTACCCGGCCCCCAGGGACATCTATGGCTACACCTTC. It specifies CASSYPAPRDIYGYTF.

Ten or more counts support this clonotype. The CDR3 DNA reads TGTGCCACCCACAGTCCCTACTCCTACAATGAGCAGTTCTTC. Its translation is CATHSPYSYNEQFF. The chain links TRBV7-9 to TRBJ2-1; D not resolved. The CDR3 loop spans 14 amino acids. Germline CDR1 SEHNR, CDR2 FQNEAQ (reference sequence). V lost 10 bases to trimming and J lost 0 bases, with 13 bases between them. Supplemented by reference TRBV7-9 and TRBJ2-1, the full variable domain reads DTGVSQNPRHKITKRGQNVTFRCDPISEHNRLYWYRQTLGQGPEFLTYFQNEAQLEKSRLLSDRFSAERPKGSFSTLEIQRTEQGDSAMYLCATHSPYSYNEQFFGPGTRLTVL.

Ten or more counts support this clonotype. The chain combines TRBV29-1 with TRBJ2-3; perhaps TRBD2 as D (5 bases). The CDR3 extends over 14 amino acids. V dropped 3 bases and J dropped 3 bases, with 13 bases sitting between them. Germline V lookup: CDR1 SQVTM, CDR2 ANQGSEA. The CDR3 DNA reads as TGCAGCGTTGATTTTACCAGACTAACAGATACGCAGTATTTT. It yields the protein CSVDFTRLTDTQYF.

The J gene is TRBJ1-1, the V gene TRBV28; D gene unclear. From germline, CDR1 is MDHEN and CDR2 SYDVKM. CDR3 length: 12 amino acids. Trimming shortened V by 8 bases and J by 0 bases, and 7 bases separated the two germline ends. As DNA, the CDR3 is TGTGCCAGCCGGGATTTGAACACTGAAGCTTTCTTT. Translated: CASRDLNTEAFF.

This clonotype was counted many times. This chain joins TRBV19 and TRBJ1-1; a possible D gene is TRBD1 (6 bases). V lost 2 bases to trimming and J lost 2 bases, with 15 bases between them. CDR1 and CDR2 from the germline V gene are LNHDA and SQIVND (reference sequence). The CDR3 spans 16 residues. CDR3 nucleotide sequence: TGTGCCAGTAGTATATTTACGACAGGAGCCAACACTGAAGCTTTCTTT. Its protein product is CASSIFTTGANTEAFF. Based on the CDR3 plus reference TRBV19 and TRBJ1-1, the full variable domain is DGGITQSPKYLFRKEGQNVTLSCEQNLNHDAMYWYRQDPGQGLRLIYYSQIVNDFQKGDIAEGYSVSREKKESFPLTVTSAQKNPTAFYLCASSIFTTGANTEAFFGQGTRLTVV.

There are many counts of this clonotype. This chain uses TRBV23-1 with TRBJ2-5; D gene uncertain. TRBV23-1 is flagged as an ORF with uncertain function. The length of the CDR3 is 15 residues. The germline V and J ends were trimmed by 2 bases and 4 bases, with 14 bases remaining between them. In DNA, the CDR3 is TGCGCCAGCAGTCAACCTTCTGACTTCGGAGAGACCCAGTACTTC. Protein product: CASSQPSDFGETQYF.

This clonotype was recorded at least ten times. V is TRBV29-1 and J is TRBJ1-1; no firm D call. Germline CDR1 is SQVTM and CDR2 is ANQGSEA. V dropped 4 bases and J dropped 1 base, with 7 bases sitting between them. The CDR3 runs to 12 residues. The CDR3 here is CSVAWGNTEAFF. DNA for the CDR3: TGCAGCGTTGCTTGGGGGAACACTGAAGCTTTCTTT.

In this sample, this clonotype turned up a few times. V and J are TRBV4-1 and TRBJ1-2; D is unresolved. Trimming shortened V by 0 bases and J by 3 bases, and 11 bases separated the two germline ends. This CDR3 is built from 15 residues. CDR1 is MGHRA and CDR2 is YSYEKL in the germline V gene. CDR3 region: CASSQDKSSYYGYTF. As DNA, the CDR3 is TGCGCCAGCAGCCAAGATAAGTCCTCTTACTATGGCTACACCTTC.

CDR3 in DNA: TGTGCCAGCAGCCGGGACAGGAGATACACTGAAGCTTTCTTT. Protein sequence: CASSRDRRYTEAFF. The rearrangement uses TRBV11-2 and TRBJ1-1, with 8 bases aligning to TRBD1. The CDR3 loop spans 14 amino acids. Germline CDR1 SGHAT, CDR2 FQNNGV. Germline trimming cut 5 bases from V and 3 bases from J; bases unmatched to any gene: 5.

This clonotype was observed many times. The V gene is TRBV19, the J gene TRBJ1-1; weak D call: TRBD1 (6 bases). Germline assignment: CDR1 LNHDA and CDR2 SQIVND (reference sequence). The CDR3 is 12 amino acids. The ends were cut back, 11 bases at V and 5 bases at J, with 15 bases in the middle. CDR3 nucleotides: TGTGCCGTATTATGGGGGGCAACTGAAGCTTTCTTT. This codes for CAVLWGATEAFF.

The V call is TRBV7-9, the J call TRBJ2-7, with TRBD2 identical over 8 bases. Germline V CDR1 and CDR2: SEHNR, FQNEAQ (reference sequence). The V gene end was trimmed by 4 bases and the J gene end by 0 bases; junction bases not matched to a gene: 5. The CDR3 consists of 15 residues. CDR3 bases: TGTGCCAGCAGCTCGGGAGGGACGGACTCCTACGAGCAGTACTTC. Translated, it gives CASSSGGTDSYEQYF. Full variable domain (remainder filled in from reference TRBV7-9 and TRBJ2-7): DTGVSQNPRHKITKRGQNVTFRCDPISEHNRLYWYRQTLGQGPEFLTYFQNEAQLEKSRLLSDRFSAERPKGSFSTLEIQRTEQGDSAMYLCASSSGGTDSYEQYFGPGTRLTVT.

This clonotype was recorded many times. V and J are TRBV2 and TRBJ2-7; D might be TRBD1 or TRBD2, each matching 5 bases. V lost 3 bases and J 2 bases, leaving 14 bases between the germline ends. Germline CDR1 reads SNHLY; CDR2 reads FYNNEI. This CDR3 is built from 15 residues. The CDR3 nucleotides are TGTGCCAGCAGTGACATCCGGGACGCTGCCTACGAGCAGTACTTC. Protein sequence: CASSDIRDAAYEQYF.

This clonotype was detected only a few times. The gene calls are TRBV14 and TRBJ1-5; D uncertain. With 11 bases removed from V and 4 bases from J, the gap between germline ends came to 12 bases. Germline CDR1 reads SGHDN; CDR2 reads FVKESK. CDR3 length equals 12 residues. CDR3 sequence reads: CASRKENQPQHF. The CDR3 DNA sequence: TGTGCCTCTCGAAAAGAGAATCAGCCCCAGCATTTT.

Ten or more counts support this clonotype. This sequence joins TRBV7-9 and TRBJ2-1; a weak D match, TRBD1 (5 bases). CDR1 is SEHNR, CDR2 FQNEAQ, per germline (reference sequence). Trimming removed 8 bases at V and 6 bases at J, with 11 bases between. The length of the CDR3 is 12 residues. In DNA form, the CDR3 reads TGTGCCAGCGGGGCTCCTACCAATGAGCAGTTCTTC. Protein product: CASGAPTNEQFF.